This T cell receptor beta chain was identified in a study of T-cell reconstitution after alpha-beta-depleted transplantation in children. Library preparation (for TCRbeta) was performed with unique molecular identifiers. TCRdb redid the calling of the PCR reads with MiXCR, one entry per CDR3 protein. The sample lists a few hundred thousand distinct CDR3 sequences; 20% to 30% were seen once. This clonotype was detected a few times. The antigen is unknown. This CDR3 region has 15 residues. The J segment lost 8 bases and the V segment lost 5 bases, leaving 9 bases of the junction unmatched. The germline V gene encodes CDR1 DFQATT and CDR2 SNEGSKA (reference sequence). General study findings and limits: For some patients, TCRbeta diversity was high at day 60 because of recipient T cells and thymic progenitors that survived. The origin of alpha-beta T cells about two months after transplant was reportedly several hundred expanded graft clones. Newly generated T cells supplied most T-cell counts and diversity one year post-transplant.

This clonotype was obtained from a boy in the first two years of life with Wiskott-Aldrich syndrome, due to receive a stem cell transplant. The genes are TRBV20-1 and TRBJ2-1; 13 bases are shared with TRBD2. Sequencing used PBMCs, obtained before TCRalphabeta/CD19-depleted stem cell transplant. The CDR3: CSACLTSGGTDEQFF. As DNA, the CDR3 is TGCAGTGCTTGTTTGACTAGCGGGGGGACGGATGAGCAGTTCTTC.